This T cell receptor beta chain was sequenced during a study of molecular identifiers for immune sequencing clone quantification. The study's findings and limits: Spiked-in Jurkat TCR RNA corresponding to one cell was reported as detectable against more than 750,000 naive cells. With a barcode shared among identical TCR molecules, highly expanded clone sizes could be underestimated.

In preparing bulk TCR libraries, previously described methods and listed TCR primers were used. TCRdb passed the PCR reads through MiXCR, listing each CDR3 protein once. The sample carries nearly 650,000 distinct CDR3 sequences, around 25% recorded once. From germline, CDR1 is SNHLY and CDR2 FYNNEI. CDR3 length: 14 residues. V was shortened by 6 bases and J by 6 bases, with 14 bases between the two germline ends. This clonotype was found many times. Antigen specificity is unknown. This receptor was identified in a human donor in good health. Some libraries in this study had Jurkat cell RNA spiked in. Sequenced: naive CD8+ T cells from blood, with Jurkat cell RNA spiked in. Subset described: FACS-sorted CD8+CD4-CCR7+CD45RA+ naive T cells. The chain uses TRBV2 and TRBJ2-2, with D possibly being TRBD1 (5 bases). In DNA, the CDR3 is TGTGCCAGCAGGATGACAGTACGGGCCGGGGAGCTGTTTTTT. This codes for CASRMTVRAGELFF. The whole variable domain, filled in from reference TRBV2 and TRBJ2-2, reads EPEVTQTPSHQVTQMGQEVILRCVPISNHLYFYWYRQILGQKVEFLVSFYNNEISEKSEIFDDQFSVERPDGSNFTLKIRSTKLEDSAMYFCASRMTVRAGELFFGEGSRLTVL.